This record looks at one T cell receptor (beta chain) sequence and its context. Its antigen is not known. Sequencing was preceded by expansion of antigen-specific CD4+ T cells with viral peptide pools in the ViraFEST assay. Subsequent to a culture period of about ten days, CD4+ T cells were isolated. Each participant received a vaccine that was either BNT162b2 or mRNA-1273, given as two doses. Testing of the vaccine recipients showed negative nucleocapsid antibodies and no prior SARS-CoV-2 infection. In the cultures, half the medium was exchanged for IL-2 medium on days 3 and 7. Clones were read by immunoSEQ multiplex PCR, and TCRdb kept only the in-frame ones, dropping some. The table includes roughly 59,000 clones, 78% detected once. The length of the CDR3 is 17 residues. Unmatched junction bases numbered 10, after V lost 0 bases and J lost 5 bases. Germline CDR1 reads SGDLS; CDR2 reads YYNGEE. The data are from a study of vaccination effects on CD4 cells after COVID-19. Study-wide findings and caveats: Few convalescent patients were studied, and early post-infection samples were lacking.

This chain links TRBV9 with TRBJ2-3; 9 bases line up with TRBD2. The source is a human donor who received a COVID-19 vaccine. The specimen was CD4+ T cells from PBMCs cultured with HCoV-OC43 spike peptides, collected after COVID-19 vaccination. Noted subset: HCoV-OC43 spike overlapping peptide pool stimulation. In nucleotides, the CDR3 is TGTGCCAGCAGCGTAGTATCAACTAGCGGGTACGGAGATACGCAGTATTTT. Protein sequence: CASSVVSTSGYGDTQYF.